Listed below are T cell receptor beta chains from one sample, sequenced in a study of T cells after yellow fever vaccination. One entry per CDR3 protein, called by TCRdb with MiXCR from the 5' RACE reads. The repertoire consists of fewer than 450,000 distinct CDR3 sequences, with around a tenth occurring once and the leading ten covering roughly 18%. The sample in question was PBMCs, obtained on the day of the first yellow fever vaccination. All receptors come from a man between 18 and 29 years old who received the YFV17D yellow fever vaccine. CDR3s include the opening cysteine and the closing phenylalanine or tryptophan. Each record gives: D gene, J gene, clone size, V gene, CDR3 DNA, CDR3 protein. D genes are given only for firm matches. Expanded clones are given a class, and other clones once, few, many or no size at all.

>.|TRBJ1-1|few|TRBV7-2
TGTGCCAGCAGCTTATACGGGATGAACACTGAAGCTTTCTTT
CASSLYGMNTEAFF
>.|TRBJ1-2|.|TRBV7-9
TGTGCCTGGCCAGAGAACTATGGCTACACCTTC
CAWPENYGYTF
>.|TRBJ2-1|few|TRBV10-3
TGTGCCATCAATGCCTGGGGGTACAATGAGCAGTTCTTC
CAINAWGYNEQFF
>.|TRBJ1-6|few|TRBV25-1
TGTGCCAGCAGTTATCCAGGGGATAATTCACCCCTCCACTTT
CASSYPGDNSPLHF
>.|TRBJ2-3|few|TRBV5-1
TGCGCCAGCAGCTTGGGTTGGGGGCTAGATACGCAGTATTTT
CASSLGWGLDTQYF
>TRBD1|TRBJ1-5|.|TRBV7-2
TGTGCCAGCAGCTTCGAGGACAGGTTTTATAGCAATCAGCCCCAGCATTTT
CASSFEDRFYSNQPQHF
>.|TRBJ1-1|.|TRBV7-2
TGTGCCAGCAGCTTTTCTCTGGGCACTGAAGCTTTCTTT
CASSFSLGTEAFF
>.|TRBJ1-2|.|TRBV19
TGTGCCAGTAGTATCTCTTCGGGGACACGTATGTTTGGCTACACCTTC
CASSISSGTRMFGYTF
>.|TRBJ2-6|many|TRBV2
TGTGCCAGCAACTCGGGTTGGTCTGGGGCCAACGTCCTGACTTTC
CASNSGWSGANVLTF
>TRBD1|TRBJ2-1|.|TRBV29-1
TGCAGCGTTGATGGGGACAGGGTGGCTGAGCAGTTCTTC
CSVDGDRVAEQFF
>TRBD2|TRBJ2-1|.|TRBV10-3
TGTGCCATCACGGAACCGGGACTAGCAAACAATGAGCAGTTCTTC
CAITEPGLANNEQFF
>TRBD1|TRBJ2-1|many|TRBV12-3/TRBV12-4
TGTGCCAGCAGACGGACAGGGAACTACAATGAGCAGTTCTTC
CASRRTGNYNEQFF
>.|TRBJ2-6|.|TRBV5-1
TGCGCCAGCAGCTTGTATCAAGGTAGCTCTGGGGCCAACGTCCTGACTTTC
CASSLYQGSSGANVLTF
>.|TRBJ2-5|.|TRBV5-1
TGCGCCAGCAGCTTGGGGCAGGTTCCTGAGACCCAGTACTTC
CASSLGQVPETQYF
>TRBD2|TRBJ2-1|.|TRBV5-1
TGCGCCAGCAGCTATCTAGCGGAGCACAATGAGCAGTTCTTC
CASSYLAEHNEQFF
>.|TRBJ1-4|.|TRBV6-1
TGTGCCAGCAGTGTGGACAGCCATGAAAAACTGTTTTTT
CASSVDSHEKLFF
>TRBD1|TRBJ1-5|.|TRBV4-3
TGCGCCAGCAGCCAGGACGGACAGGGAAGTCAGCCCCAGCATTTT
CASSQDGQGSQPQHF
>TRBD1|TRBJ2-7|few|TRBV20-1
TGCAGTGCCTGGGACAGGGCCTACGAGCAGTACTTC
CSAWDRAYEQYF
>TRBD1|TRBJ2-5|.|TRBV7-6
TGTGCCAGCAGCGGGGGACAGCGAGAGACCCAGTACTTC
CASSGGQRETQYF
>TRBD2|TRBJ2-3|.|TRBV12-3/TRBV12-4
TGTGCCAGCAGCCCCACCCTAGCGGGGGACGGTACGCAGTATTTT
CASSPTLAGDGTQYF